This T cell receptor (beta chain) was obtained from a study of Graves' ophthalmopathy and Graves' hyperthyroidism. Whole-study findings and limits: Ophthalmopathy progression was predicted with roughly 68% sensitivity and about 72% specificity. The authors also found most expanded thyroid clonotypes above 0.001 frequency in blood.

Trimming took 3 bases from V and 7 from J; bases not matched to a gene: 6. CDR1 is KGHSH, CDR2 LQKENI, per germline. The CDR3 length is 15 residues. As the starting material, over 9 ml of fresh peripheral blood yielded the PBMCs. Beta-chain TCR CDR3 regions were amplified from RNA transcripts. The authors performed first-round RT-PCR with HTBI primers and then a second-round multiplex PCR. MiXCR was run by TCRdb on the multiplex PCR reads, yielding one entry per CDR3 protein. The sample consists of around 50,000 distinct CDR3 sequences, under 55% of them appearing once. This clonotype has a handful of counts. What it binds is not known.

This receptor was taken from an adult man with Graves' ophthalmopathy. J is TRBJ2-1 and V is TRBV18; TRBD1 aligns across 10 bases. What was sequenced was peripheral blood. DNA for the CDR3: TGTGCCAGCTCACCTGGACAGGGGGTAGGGAATGAGCAGTTCTTC. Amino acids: CASSPGQGVGNEQFF.